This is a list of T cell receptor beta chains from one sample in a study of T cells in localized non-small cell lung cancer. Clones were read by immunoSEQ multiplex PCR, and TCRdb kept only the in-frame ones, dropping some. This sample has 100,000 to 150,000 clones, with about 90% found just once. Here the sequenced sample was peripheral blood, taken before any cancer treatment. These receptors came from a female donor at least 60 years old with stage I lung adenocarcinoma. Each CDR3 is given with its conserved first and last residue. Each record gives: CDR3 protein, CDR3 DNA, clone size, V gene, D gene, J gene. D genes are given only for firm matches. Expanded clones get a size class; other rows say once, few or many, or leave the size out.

CDR3aa: CASSPPDFLAGDRNIQYF; CDR3nt: TGTGCCAGCTCACCACCGGATTTCTTAGCGGGAGATCGGAACATTCAGTACTTC; abundance: -; v_gene: TRBV18; d_gene: TRBD2; j_gene: TRBJ2-4
CDR3aa: CSVGQLPNTGELFF; CDR3nt: TGCAGCGTTGGACAACTACCCAACACCGGGGAGCTGTTTTTT; abundance: -; v_gene: TRBV29-1; d_gene: -; j_gene: TRBJ2-2
CDR3aa: CASTDRGRGAEAFF; CDR3nt: TGTGCCAGCACCGACAGGGGGCGGGGGGCTGAAGCTTTCTTT; abundance: -; v_gene: TRBV6-5; d_gene: TRBD1; j_gene: TRBJ1-1
CDR3aa: CASSVSSGGRGTDTQYF; CDR3nt: TGTGCCAGCAGCGTCTCAAGTGGTGGGCGGGGGACAGATACGCAGTATTTT; abundance: -; v_gene: TRBV11-2; d_gene: TRBD2; j_gene: TRBJ2-3
CDR3aa: CATSRTDSPLGQYF; CDR3nt: TGTGCCACCAGCAGAACGGACAGCCCCCTTGGGCAGTACTTC; abundance: -; v_gene: TRBV15; d_gene: -; j_gene: TRBJ2-7
CDR3aa: CASGGSSYNEQFF; CDR3nt: TGTGCCAGTGGGGGGAGCTCCTACAATGAGCAGTTCTTC; abundance: -; v_gene: TRBV19; d_gene: -; j_gene: TRBJ2-1
CDR3aa: CASSQVGRREGGELFF; CDR3nt: TGCGCCAGCAGCCAAGTGGGACGGCGCGAGGGGGGGGAGCTGTTTTTT; abundance: -; v_gene: TRBV4-1; d_gene: -; j_gene: TRBJ2-2
CDR3aa: CASTGDNTEAFF; CDR3nt: TGTGCCAGCACGGGGGACAACACTGAAGCTTTCTTT; abundance: -; v_gene: TRBV27; d_gene: -; j_gene: TRBJ1-1
CDR3aa: CASSANMWTRRGRRKETQYF; CDR3nt: TGTGCCAGCAGCGCAAACATGTGGACCCGTCGAGGAAGAAGGAAAGAGACCCAGTACTTC; abundance: few; v_gene: TRBV14; d_gene: -; j_gene: TRBJ2-5
CDR3aa: CASSRGLAGGGETQYF; CDR3nt: TGCGCCAGCAGCCGCGGACTAGCGGGAGGGGGAGAGACCCAGTACTTC; abundance: -; v_gene: TRBV10-1; d_gene: TRBD2; j_gene: TRBJ2-5
CDR3aa: CASRPLGDTQYF; CDR3nt: TGTGCCAGCAGGCCATTGGGGGATACGCAGTATTTT; abundance: -; v_gene: TRBV7-9; d_gene: -; j_gene: TRBJ2-3
CDR3aa: CASSSLGTSDNEQFF; CDR3nt: TGTGCCAGCAGCTCCCTGGGGACTAGCGATAATGAGCAGTTCTTC; abundance: -; v_gene: TRBV13; d_gene: TRBD2; j_gene: TRBJ2-1
CDR3aa: CASSLPSGVNEQFF; CDR3nt: TGTGCCAGCAGCTTGCCTAGCGGGGTCAATGAGCAGTTCTTC; abundance: few; v_gene: TRBV5-6; d_gene: TRBD2; j_gene: TRBJ2-1
CDR3aa: CARSGRETEAFF; CDR3nt: TGTGCCAGGTCGGGCAGGGAGACTGAAGCTTTCTTT; abundance: once; v_gene: TRBV5-4; d_gene: -; j_gene: TRBJ1-1
CDR3aa: CASSPTGTSGYEQYF; CDR3nt: TGCGCCAGCAGCCCGACCGGGACTAGCGGATACGAGCAGTACTTC; abundance: -; v_gene: TRBV5-1; d_gene: TRBD2; j_gene: TRBJ2-7
CDR3aa: CASSLIQGYGNTIYF; CDR3nt: TGTGCCAGCAGTTTAATTCAGGGGTATGGAAACACCATATATTTT; abundance: -; v_gene: TRBV28; d_gene: -; j_gene: TRBJ1-3
CDR3aa: CTSSSPQARETQYF; CDR3nt: TGTACCAGCAGCTCCCCTCAAGCAAGAGAGACCCAGTACTTC; abundance: -; v_gene: TRBV11-2; d_gene: -; j_gene: TRBJ2-5
CDR3aa: CASSVGPGQNTEAFF; CDR3nt: TGTGCCAGCAGCGTAGGTCCCGGCCAGAACACTGAAGCTTTCTTT; abundance: -; v_gene: TRBV9; d_gene: -; j_gene: TRBJ1-1
CDR3aa: CASSGTHGTRPDTQYF; CDR3nt: TGTGCCAGCAGCGGAACCCACGGGACACGGCCTGATACGCAGTATTTT; abundance: few; v_gene: TRBV9; d_gene: -; j_gene: TRBJ2-3
CDR3aa: CRAGDLYEQYF; CDR3nt: TGCAGAGCGGGGGATCTCTACGAGCAGTACTTC; abundance: -; v_gene: TRBV20-1; d_gene: TRBD2; j_gene: TRBJ2-7
CDR3aa: CASSYSGGDYGYTF; CDR3nt: TGTGCCAGCAGTTACTCAGGGGGAGACTATGGCTACACCTTC; abundance: -; v_gene: TRBV6-5; d_gene: -; j_gene: TRBJ1-2
CDR3aa: CASSLWGTPNNEQFF; CDR3nt: TGCGCCAGCAGCCTTTGGGGGACCCCCAACAATGAGCAGTTCTTC; abundance: -; v_gene: TRBV5-1; d_gene: -; j_gene: TRBJ2-1
CDR3aa: CASSPYRSGANVLTF; CDR3nt: TGTGCCAGCAGCCCCTACAGGTCTGGGGCCAACGTCCTGACTTTC; abundance: -; v_gene: TRBV7-9; d_gene: -; j_gene: TRBJ2-6
CDR3aa: CASSFFLSGGADTQYF; CDR3nt: TGTGCCAGCAGCTTCTTCCTTAGCGGGGGGGCAGATACGCAGTATTTT; abundance: -; v_gene: TRBV5-6; d_gene: TRBD2; j_gene: TRBJ2-3
CDR3aa: CASSFGLAEGDEQYF; CDR3nt: TGTGCCAGCAGCTTCGGACTAGCGGAGGGAGACGAGCAGTACTTC; abundance: -; v_gene: TRBV5-6; d_gene: TRBD2; j_gene: TRBJ2-7
CDR3aa: CASSFGRGRYEQYF; CDR3nt: TGTGCCAGCAGTTTTGGCAGGGGCCGGTACGAGCAGTACTTC; abundance: -; v_gene: TRBV27; d_gene: -; j_gene: TRBJ2-7
CDR3aa: CASSTTSGSGETQYF; CDR3nt: TGTGCCAGCAGCACGACCAGCGGGAGCGGTGAGACCCAGTACTTC; abundance: -; v_gene: TRBV21-1; d_gene: -; j_gene: TRBJ2-5
CDR3aa: CAGRLAGGYGEQYF; CDR3nt: TGTGCCGGCAGACTAGCGGGAGGCTATGGCGAGCAGTACTTC; abundance: -; v_gene: TRBV21-1; d_gene: -; j_gene: TRBJ2-7
CDR3aa: CASSLGLKDTDTQYF; CDR3nt: TGTGCCAGCAGCTTAGGGCTGAAAGACACAGATACGCAGTATTTT; abundance: -; v_gene: TRBV11-2; d_gene: -; j_gene: TRBJ2-3
CDR3aa: CASSPSADTQYF; CDR3nt: TGTGCCAGTAGCCCCTCCGCAGATACGCAGTATTTT; abundance: -; v_gene: TRBV19; d_gene: -; j_gene: TRBJ2-3
CDR3aa: CASVKSYEQYF; CDR3nt: TGTGCCAGCGTAAAGTCCTACGAGCAGTACTTC; abundance: -; v_gene: TRBV7-2; d_gene: -; j_gene: TRBJ2-7
CDR3aa: CASSLEAGEQYF; CDR3nt: TGTGCCAGCAGCTTAGAAGCTGGCGAGCAGTACTTC; abundance: -; v_gene: TRBV7-9; d_gene: -; j_gene: TRBJ2-7
CDR3aa: CASSLQPNYGYTF; CDR3nt: TGTGCCAGCAGCCTACAGCCTAACTATGGCTACACCTTC; abundance: -; v_gene: TRBV14; d_gene: -; j_gene: TRBJ1-2
CDR3aa: CASSSQHGGGNIQYF; CDR3nt: TGTGCCAGCAGCTCCCAGCACGGGGGCGGAAACATTCAGTACTTC; abundance: -; v_gene: TRBV7-9; d_gene: -; j_gene: TRBJ2-4
CDR3aa: CASSRASGANNEQFF; CDR3nt: TGTGCCAGCAGTCGGGCTAGCGGGGCAAACAATGAGCAGTTCTTC; abundance: few; v_gene: TRBV6-5; d_gene: TRBD2; j_gene: TRBJ2-1
CDR3aa: CASSPGGGVEQYF; CDR3nt: TGTGCCAGCAGCCCTGGTGGGGGTGTCGAGCAGTACTTC; abundance: -; v_gene: TRBV5-4; d_gene: -; j_gene: TRBJ2-7
CDR3aa: CAWSLRTEAFF; CDR3nt: TGTGCCTGGAGTCTAAGGACTGAAGCTTTCTTT; abundance: few; v_gene: TRBV30; d_gene: -; j_gene: TRBJ1-1
CDR3aa: CASRLTGTAYEQYF; CDR3nt: TGTGCCAGCAGATTAACCGGGACAGCCTACGAGCAGTACTTC; abundance: -; v_gene: TRBV6-1; d_gene: TRBD1; j_gene: TRBJ2-7
CDR3aa: CATSREQGNTEAFF; CDR3nt: TGTGCCACCAGCAGAGAACAGGGGAACACTGAAGCTTTCTTT; abundance: -; v_gene: TRBV15; d_gene: -; j_gene: TRBJ1-1
CDR3aa: CASSPGPHYEQYF; CDR3nt: TGTGCCAGCTCTCCGGGACCGCACTACGAGCAGTACTTC; abundance: few; v_gene: TRBV5-4; d_gene: -; j_gene: TRBJ2-7
CDR3aa: CASSVDLRDNEQFF; CDR3nt: TGTGCCAGCAGCGTAGACCTGAGGGATAATGAGCAGTTCTTC; abundance: -; v_gene: TRBV9; d_gene: -; j_gene: TRBJ2-1
CDR3aa: CASKRGQPSTDTQYF; CDR3nt: TGTGCCAGCAAACGTGGGCAGCCGAGCACAGATACGCAGTATTTT; abundance: -; v_gene: TRBV6-6; d_gene: -; j_gene: TRBJ2-3
CDR3aa: CASASGRNEQFF; CDR3nt: TGTGCCAGCGCTAGCGGGAGGAATGAGCAGTTCTTC; abundance: -; v_gene: TRBV7-9; d_gene: TRBD2; j_gene: TRBJ2-1
CDR3aa: CASSPGAANTGELFF; CDR3nt: TGTGCCAGCAGCCCCGGAGCAGCTAACACCGGGGAGCTGTTTTTT; abundance: -; v_gene: TRBV11-3; d_gene: -; j_gene: TRBJ2-2
CDR3aa: CASSWIGNEQFF; CDR3nt: TGCGCCAGCAGCTGGATTGGAAATGAGCAGTTCTTC; abundance: -; v_gene: TRBV5-1; d_gene: -; j_gene: TRBJ2-1
CDR3aa: CASRAGSSYNEQFF; CDR3nt: TGTGCCAGCAGGGCAGGGAGCTCCTACAATGAGCAGTTCTTC; abundance: -; v_gene: TRBV6-5; d_gene: -; j_gene: TRBJ2-1
CDR3aa: CASSDSGREAVDEQFF; CDR3nt: TGTGCCAGCAGTGACTCGGGCAGGGAGGCTGTCGATGAGCAGTTCTTC; abundance: -; v_gene: TRBV6-4; d_gene: -; j_gene: TRBJ2-1
CDR3aa: CASSPRTGNYGYTF; CDR3nt: TGTGCCAGCAGCCCCAGGACAGGGAACTATGGCTACACCTTC; abundance: once; v_gene: TRBV7-9; d_gene: TRBD1; j_gene: TRBJ1-2
CDR3aa: CASSTSLHSYEQYF; CDR3nt: TGTGCCAGCTCTACTAGTCTCCACTCCTACGAGCAGTACTTC; abundance: -; v_gene: TRBV5-4; d_gene: -; j_gene: TRBJ2-7
CDR3aa: CASSWVAGGDNEQFF; CDR3nt: TGCGCCAGCAGCTGGGTAGCGGGAGGTGACAATGAGCAGTTCTTC; abundance: -; v_gene: TRBV5-1; d_gene: TRBD2; j_gene: TRBJ2-1
CDR3aa: CASSESYEKLFF; CDR3nt: TGCGCCAGCAGTGAGTCCTACGAAAAACTGTTTTTT; abundance: -; v_gene: TRBV10-1; d_gene: -; j_gene: TRBJ1-4